These 21 T cell receptor beta chains share one sample of origin, sequenced in a study of chronic HIV infection and antiretroviral therapy. TCRdb recomputed calls from the 5' RACE reads with MiXCR, one row per CDR3 protein. The sample consists of approximately 30,000 distinct CDR3 sequences, 7% to 10% of them appearing once. The sequenced sample was peripheral blood. The receptor set was obtained from an adult who had HIV and had not received antiretroviral therapy, or was an uninfected healthy control (not recorded which).

This clonotype came up a few times. The CDR3 loop is CSVGDRPTNEKLFF. The CDR3 DNA reads TGCAGCGTTGGGGACCGTCCAACTAATGAAAAACTGTTTTTT. V and J are TRBV29-1 and TRBJ1-4; a possible D gene is TRBD1 (5 bases). The CDR3 runs to 14 residues. Germline V gives CDR1 SQVTM, CDR2 ANQGSEA. With 4 bases removed from V and 0 bases from J, the gap between germline ends came to 9 bases.

There are a few counts of this clonotype. The chain carries TRBV29-1 and TRBJ1-2, with a tentative D call TRBD1 (5 bases). This CDR3 region has 12 residues. Trimming took off 1 base at V and 6 bases at J, with 9 bases between the two ends. Germline CDR1 is SQVTM and CDR2 is ANQGSEA. Here the CDR3 reads CSVEVGTDGYTF. The CDR3 nucleotides are TGCAGCGTTGAAGTCGGGACGGATGGCTACACCTTC.

The chain links TRBV7-2 to TRBJ2-7, with 9 bases matching TRBD1. This CDR3 has 13 amino acids. Trimming removed 4 bases from V and 4 bases from J; junction bases left unmatched: 2. From germline, CDR1 is SGHTA and CDR2 FQGNSA. The CDR3 is CASSSGTGYEQYF. The CDR3 bases are TGTGCCAGCAGCTCCGGGACAGGGTACGAGCAGTACTTC.

This clonotype qualifies as medium-sized. The chain carries TRBV6-2 or TRBV6-3 and TRBJ2-1; 10 nucleotides line up with TRBD2. The CDR3 sequence is 15 residues long. Germline V lookup: CDR1 MNHEY, CDR2 SVGEGT. V lost 5 bases and J lost 2; bases outside the gene matches: 3. The CDR3 DNA sequence: TGTGCCAGCAGTAGCGGGGGGGACCCCTACAATGAGCAGTTCTTC. Encoded protein: CASSSGGDPYNEQFF.

The V call is TRBV29-1, the J call TRBJ2-2; the match to TRBD1 covers 7 bases. Losses at the gene ends were 6 bases for V and 2 bases for J; bases not matched to a gene: 9. Germline V CDR1 and CDR2: SQVTM, ANQGSEA. The CDR3 runs to 15 residues. The CDR3 DNA is TGCAGCGTAATACTACAGGGGCCAAACACCGGGGAGCTGTTTTTT. Translation: CSVILQGPNTGELFF.

The CDR3 loop reads CSARAQGGPDGYTF. As DNA, the CDR3 is TGCAGTGCTAGAGCCCAGGGAGGGCCTGATGGCTACACCTTC. The chain links TRBV20-1 to TRBJ1-2, with TRBD1 as a possible D gene (5 bases). Germline V gene lookup returns CDR1 DFQATT and CDR2 SNEGSKA (reference sequence). V gave up 1 base and J gave up 6 bases, with 15 bases separating them. The CDR3 covers 14 residues.

This sequence joins TRBV4-3 and TRBJ1-6, with D unclear. Germline loops: CDR1 LGHNA, CDR2 YSLEER. Trimming removed 4 bases from V and 6 bases from J, with 10 bases in between. This CDR3 has 14 amino acids. The CDR3 bases are TGCGCCAGCAGCCCGGGAGGCGGTAATTCACCCCTCCACTTT. Translation: CASSPGGGNSPLHF.

This clonotype turned up a few times. The V call is TRBV6-5, the J call TRBJ1-2; no firm D call. The CDR3 spans 13 residues. The V gene's germline CDR1 is MNHEY and CDR2 SVGAGI. The germline V and J ends were trimmed by 6 bases and 1 base, with 9 bases remaining between them. Written as DNA, the CDR3 is TGTGCCAGCAGACCGCAGGATAACTATGGCTACACCTTC. Its translation is CASRPQDNYGYTF.

At least ten counts were recorded for this clonotype. This chain joins TRBV15 and TRBJ1-5; 8 bases are shared with TRBD1. The junction had 12 bases not matched to a gene; V was cut back by 0 bases and J by 5 bases. CDR3 size: 18 residues. Germline V gene lookup returns CDR1 LNHNV and CDR2 YYDKDF (reference sequence). The CDR3 reads CATSRDKPTGALDQPQHF. DNA of the CDR3: TGTGCCACCAGCAGAGATAAACCGACAGGGGCATTGGATCAGCCCCAGCATTTT.

This clonotype was seen at least ten times. This chain uses TRBV10-3 with TRBJ2-1; D might be TRBD2 (7 bases). The V gene's germline CDR1 is ENHRY and CDR2 SYGVKD. The CDR3 runs to 16 residues. Trimming stripped 3 bases from V and 7 bases from J, with 19 bases between. The CDR3 is CAISDPGGGAWNEQFF. The CDR3 DNA follows: TGTGCCATCAGTGACCCTGGCGGGGGCGCATGGAATGAGCAGTTCTTC.

This clonotype was seen ten or more times. The chain links TRBV11-2 to TRBJ1-1, with D possibly being TRBD1 (6 bases). V was clipped by 5 bases and J by 6 bases, with 16 bases between them. The germline V gene encodes CDR1 SGHAT and CDR2 FQNNGV. This CDR3 spans 14 amino acids. This chain's CDR3 is CASSTQTGVAEAFF. DNA of the CDR3: TGTGCCAGCAGCACACAGACAGGCGTGGCTGAAGCTTTCTTT.

This clonotype was counted at least ten times. The chain recombines TRBV7-8 with TRBJ1-5; TRBD1 matches 8 bases. The germline V gene encodes CDR1 SGHVS and CDR2 FQNEAQ. Germline trimming cut 4 bases from V and 6 bases from J; bases unmatched to any gene: 5. This CDR3 spans 14 amino acids. Written as DNA, the CDR3 is TGTGCCAGCAGCTCAGGACAGGGAAGTCAGCCCCAGCATTTT. This gives the protein CASSSGQGSQPQHF. The variable domain in full, with the rest retrieved from reference TRBV7-8 and TRBJ1-5, is GAGVSQSPRYKVAKRGQDVALRCDPISGHVSLFWYQQALGQGPEFLTYFQNEAQLDKSGLPSDRFFAERPEGSVSTLKIQRTQQEDSAVYLCASSSGQGSQPQHFGDGTRLSIL.

This clonotype was observed a few times. The V and J genes are TRBV4-3 and TRBJ2-2; D not resolved. This CDR3 has 14 residues. Germline CDR1 LGHNA, CDR2 YSLEER. The V end lost 4 bases, the J end lost 4 bases, and 10 bases lay between the germline ends. CDR3 region: CASSPFLSTGELFF. In nucleotides, the CDR3 is TGCGCCAGCAGCCCCTTTTTGAGCACCGGGGAGCTGTTTTTT.

This clonotype was detected many times. CDR3 bases: TGCAGTGCTAGAGATCTTAGCGGGGGGGCACATGAGCAGTTCTTC. It encodes CSARDLSGGAHEQFF. The rearrangement links TRBV20-1 to TRBJ2-1; 11 bases map to TRBD2. J was trimmed by 8 bases and V by 0 bases; bases with no gene match: 6. The CDR3 loop spans 15 amino acids. Germline V gene data show CDR1 as DFQATT and CDR2 as SNEGSKA (reference sequence).

There are many counts of this clonotype. The chain uses TRBV29-1 and TRBJ2-7; maybe TRBD1 (6 bases). There are 14 residues in the CDR3. Looked up from germline, CDR1 is SQVTM and CDR2 is ANQGSEA. The V gene lost 4 bases and the J gene lost 3 bases, with 16 bases spanning the gap. CDR3 DNA: TGCAGCGTTGTCCCGCCAGGGGTGAGCTACGAGCAGTACTTC. It specifies CSVVPPGVSYEQYF.

This clonotype was counted ten times or more. The V and J genes are TRBV20-1 and TRBJ1-2, with D hard to call. Trimming took off 0 bases at V and 5 bases at J, with 10 bases between the two ends. The length of the CDR3 is 13 residues. The germline CDR1 and CDR2 sequences are DFQATT and SNEGSKA (reference sequence). CDR3 protein: CSARDKGLYGYTF. The CDR3 DNA sequence: TGCAGTGCTAGAGATAAAGGCTTATATGGCTACACCTTC.

There are many counts of this clonotype. V is TRBV29-1 and J is TRBJ2-7; 8 nucleotides align to TRBD1. CDR1 is SQVTM, CDR2 ANQGSEA, per germline. V shed 7 bases and J 0 bases; nucleotides not matched to a gene: 5. The CDR3 sequence is 13 residues long. The CDR3 protein is CSAGQGSSYEQYF. The CDR3 DNA reads as TGCAGCGCTGGACAGGGAAGCTCCTACGAGCAGTACTTC.

There are many counts of this clonotype. The CDR3 DNA is TGCAGCGCAAGGACAGGGACAGCACCAAGGGGCTCCTACGAGCAGTACTTC. This codes for CSARTGTAPRGSYEQYF. V is TRBV29-1 and J is TRBJ2-7; 8 positions agree with TRBD1. J gave up 0 bases and V 7 bases, and 17 bases lay outside the gene matches. The CDR3 sequence is 17 residues long. CDR1 and CDR2 (germline): SQVTM, ANQGSEA.

This clonotype has at least ten counts. The J gene is TRBJ1-6, the V gene TRBV27, with D possibly TRBD1 on 6 matching bases. CDR3 length: 11 amino acids. Germline CDR1 MNHEY, CDR2 SMNVEV (reference sequence). V was cut by 7 bases and J by 8 bases, with 6 bases left in between. CDR3 residues: CASKGDSPLHF. In DNA, the CDR3 is TGTGCCAGCAAGGGGGATTCACCCCTCCACTTT.

This clonotype was found many times. This rearrangement joins TRBV10-3 to TRBJ1-1, with D uncertain. Trimming left V 4 bases short and J 0 bases short, with 12 bases between. The CDR3 length is 15 residues. Germline V CDR1 and CDR2: ENHRY, SYGVKD. The CDR3 DNA sequence: TGTGCCATCAGTGTAAGGAGGGAGTTGAACACTGAAGCTTTCTTT. Encoded protein: CAISVRRELNTEAFF.

This rearrangement joins TRBV4-1 to TRBJ2-1; D remains ambiguous. The ends were cut back, 0 bases at V and 7 bases at J, with 4 bases in the middle. CDR1 and CDR2 (germline): MGHRA, YSYEKL. CDR3 length: 12 amino acids. In DNA form, the CDR3 reads TGCGCCAGCAGCCAAGATACGAATGAGCAGTTCTTC. Amino acid sequence: CASSQDTNEQFF.